The 4 T cell receptor beta chains listed next were all sequenced from one sample in a study of blood T cells in healthy people across ages. The authors ran a second PCR of about 7 to 12 cycles using a sample-barcoded 5' primer and a J-beta primer mix. TCRdb independently ran MiXCR on the 5' RACE reads; one entry per CDR3 protein. Of more than 900,000 distinct CDR3 sequences listed, almost 30% are singletons. This sample also appeared in a second study, on T cells of mothers and their children.

Sequencing used blood. These receptors all stem from a woman aged 35 to 49 in good health.

Concerning this clonotype: One end of the junction fails to match germline, which may point to a read error. The chain has TRBV7-9 and TRBJ2-7; D is ambiguous. CDR1 SEHNR and CDR2 FQNEAQ come from the germline V gene (reference sequence). This CDR3 has 12 amino acids. The CDR3 region has the DNA TGTGCCAACAGCCTGGAATCCTACGAGCAGTACTTC. This translates into CANSLESYEQYF.

The V and J genes are TRBV7-2 and TRBJ2-7; 13 nucleotides align to TRBD2. The CDR3 consists of 17 residues. J gave up 5 bases and V 8 bases, and 15 bases lay outside the gene matches. CDR1 is SGHTA and CDR2 is FQGNSA in the germline V gene. The CDR3, as DNA: TGTGCCAGCCTAGCACCCAGTACTAGCGGGGGGGGCCACGAGCAGTACTTC. Amino acids: CASLAPSTSGGGHEQYF.

The rearrangement uses TRBV2 and TRBJ2-5; TRBD2 aligns across 7 bases. TRBJ2-7 explains the end of the DNA better; the J call may be wrong. This CDR3 spans 13 amino acids. CDR1 and CDR2 from the germline V gene are SNHLY and FYNNEI. CDR3 amino acids: CASEYLGGNEQYF. The DNA of the CDR3 is TGTGCCAGCGAGTACTTGGGGGGGAACGAGCAGTACTTC.

Details on this clonotype: One end of the junction varies from germline; a read error may be responsible. J is TRBJ2-1 and V is TRBV24-1; unclear D gene. This CDR3 comprises 13 residues. Germline-derived CDR1 and CDR2 are KGHDR and SFDVKD. The CDR3 reads CTTSDNLYNEQFF. The CDR3 nucleotides are TGTACCACCAGTGATAACTTATACAATGAGCAGTTCTTC.